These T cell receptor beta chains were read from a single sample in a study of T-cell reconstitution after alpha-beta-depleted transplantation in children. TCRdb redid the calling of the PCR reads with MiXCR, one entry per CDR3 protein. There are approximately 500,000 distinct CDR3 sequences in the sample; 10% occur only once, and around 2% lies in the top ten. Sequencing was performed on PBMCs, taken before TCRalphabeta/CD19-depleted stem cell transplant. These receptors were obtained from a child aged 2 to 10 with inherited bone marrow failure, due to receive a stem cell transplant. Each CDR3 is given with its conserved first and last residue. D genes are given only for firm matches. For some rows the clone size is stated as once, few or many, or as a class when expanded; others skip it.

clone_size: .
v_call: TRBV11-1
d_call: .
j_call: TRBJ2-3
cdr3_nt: TGTGCCAGCAGCCTCCCATTGGACGATAAGGTGGATACGCAGTATTTT
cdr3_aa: CASSLPLDDKVDTQYF

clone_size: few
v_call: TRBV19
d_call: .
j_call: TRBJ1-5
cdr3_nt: TGTGCCAGTAGTATTTTGTGGGGAAATCAGCCCCAGCATTTT
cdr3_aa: CASSILWGNQPQHF

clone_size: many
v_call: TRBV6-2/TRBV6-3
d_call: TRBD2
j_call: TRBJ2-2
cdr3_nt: TGTGCCAGCAGTTATTGGTGGACTAGCGGTCCCGGGGAGCTGTTTTTT
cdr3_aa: CASSYWWTSGPGELFF

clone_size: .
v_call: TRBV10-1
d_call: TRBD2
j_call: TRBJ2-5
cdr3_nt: TGCGCCAGCAGTGAGGTAGCGGGAACGGAGACCCAGTACTTC
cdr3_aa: CASSEVAGTETQYF

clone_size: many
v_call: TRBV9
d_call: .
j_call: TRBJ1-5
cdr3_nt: TGTGCCAGCAGCGTAGGAGATCAGCCCCAGCATTTT
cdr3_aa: CASSVGDQPQHF

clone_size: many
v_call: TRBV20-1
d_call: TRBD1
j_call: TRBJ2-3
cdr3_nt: TGCAGCGACCGAGGGACAGGGGGTCCAGATACGCAGTATTTT
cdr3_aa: CSDRGTGGPDTQYF

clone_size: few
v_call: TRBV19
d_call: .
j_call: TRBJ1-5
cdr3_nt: TGTGCCAGTAGTTTCGGGGTTGATCAGCCCCAGCATTTT
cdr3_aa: CASSFGVDQPQHF

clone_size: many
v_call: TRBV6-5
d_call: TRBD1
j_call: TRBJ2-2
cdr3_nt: TGTGCCAGCAGTCCCTCCCCGGGACAGGGGAGCGGGGAGCTGTTTTTT
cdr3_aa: CASSPSPGQGSGELFF

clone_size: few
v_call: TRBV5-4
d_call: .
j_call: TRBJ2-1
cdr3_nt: TGTGCCAGCAGCTTCTGGAGGGGCCAAAGCTCCTACAATGAGCAGTTCTTC
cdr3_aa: CASSFWRGQSSYNEQFF

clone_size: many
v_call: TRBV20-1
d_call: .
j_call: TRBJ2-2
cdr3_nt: TGCAGTGCCAGGAGGGGAATCAACACCGGGGAGCTGTTTTTT
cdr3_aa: CSARRGINTGELFF

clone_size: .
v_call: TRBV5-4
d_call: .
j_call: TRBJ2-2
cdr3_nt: TGTGCCAGCAGGCCGACAGGCGGGGAGCTGTTTTTT
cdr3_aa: CASRPTGGELFF

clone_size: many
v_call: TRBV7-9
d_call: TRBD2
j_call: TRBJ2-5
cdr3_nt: TGTGCCAGCAGCTCCCCTGTAGGTAGCGGGAGTTCCCAGTACTTC
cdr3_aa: CASSSPVGSGSSQYF

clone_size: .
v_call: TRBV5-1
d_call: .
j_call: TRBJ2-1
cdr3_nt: TGCGCCAGCACCCGTCCCGGACGTGGTGAGCAGTTCTTC
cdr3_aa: CASTRPGRGEQFF

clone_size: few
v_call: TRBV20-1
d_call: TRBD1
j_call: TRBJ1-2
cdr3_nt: TGCAGTGCTAGTTATTTCTCCAGGGGGCGAAGCGGTGGCTACACCTTC
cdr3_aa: CSASYFSRGRSGGYTF

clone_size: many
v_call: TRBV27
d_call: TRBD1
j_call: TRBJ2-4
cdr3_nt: TGTGCCAGCACCGGTGGGACAGGGAGGTCCAAAAACATTCAGTACTTC
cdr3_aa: CASTGGTGRSKNIQYF

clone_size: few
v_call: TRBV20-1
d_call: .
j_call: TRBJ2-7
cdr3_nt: TGCAGTGCTATCGGTCGCCTAGACCTCTACGAGCAGTACTTC
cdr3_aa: CSAIGRLDLYEQYF

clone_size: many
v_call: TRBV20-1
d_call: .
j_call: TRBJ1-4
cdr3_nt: TGCAGTGCTAGGGGTGCCTATAATGAAAAACTGTTTTTT
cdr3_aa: CSARGAYNEKLFF

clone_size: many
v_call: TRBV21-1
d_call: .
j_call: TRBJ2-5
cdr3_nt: TGTGCCAGGGGGCGGGAGCGCCAAGAGCCCCAGTACTTC
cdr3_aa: CARGRERQEPQYF

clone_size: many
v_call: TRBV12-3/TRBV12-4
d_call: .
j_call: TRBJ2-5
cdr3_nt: TGTGCCAGCAGTTCAGGAGGGGTTGGATCGGAGACCCAGTACTTC
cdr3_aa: CASSSGGVGSETQYF

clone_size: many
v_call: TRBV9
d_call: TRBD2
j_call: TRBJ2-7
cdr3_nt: TGTGCCAGCAGCGTAGGACATATAGCGGGGGGAATCTACGAGCAGTACTTC
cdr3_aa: CASSVGHIAGGIYEQYF

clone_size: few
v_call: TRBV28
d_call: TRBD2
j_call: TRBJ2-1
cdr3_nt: TGTGCCAGCAGTTTAAGTGGGGGGGACAATGAGCAGTTCTTC
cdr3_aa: CASSLSGGDNEQFF

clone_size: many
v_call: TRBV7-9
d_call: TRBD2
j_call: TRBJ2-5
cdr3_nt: TGTGCCAGCAGCTTAGGAAGCGGGAGAGGGGAGACCCAGTACTTC
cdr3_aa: CASSLGSGRGETQYF

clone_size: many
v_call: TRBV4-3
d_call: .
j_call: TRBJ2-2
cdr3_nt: TGCGCCAGCAGCCAAGATATGAGGAGGAGAGGAGGGGAGCTGTTTTTT
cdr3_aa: CASSQDMRRRGGELFF

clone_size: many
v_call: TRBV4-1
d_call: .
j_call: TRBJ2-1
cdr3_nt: TGCGCCAGCAGTCAAGACTCAGGGTATGAGCAGTTCTTC
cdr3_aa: CASSQDSGYEQFF

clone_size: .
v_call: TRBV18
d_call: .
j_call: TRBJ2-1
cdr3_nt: TGTGCCAGCTCACCCCCCAGGGCAGGGGACCTAGCCAATGAGCAGTTCTTC
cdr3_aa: CASSPPRAGDLANEQFF

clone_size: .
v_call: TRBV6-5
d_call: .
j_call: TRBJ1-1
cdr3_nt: TGTGCCAGCATGCCCAGCCGGACTGAAGCTTTCTTT
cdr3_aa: CASMPSRTEAFF